There are many counts of the clone carrying this T cell receptor beta chain. Its antigen remains unidentified. Amplified TCR beta CDR3 regions derived from RNA transcripts. The HTBI set primed first-round TCR CDR3 RT-PCR. Each CDR3 protein is one row after TCRdb ran MiXCR on the multiplex PCR reads. The sample consists of some 800,000 distinct CDR3 sequences, more than 30% of them appearing once. This sample stems from a study of T cells in Graves' hyperthyroidism and ophthalmopathy. In the study overall: Upon initial diagnosis and before any treatment, peripheral blood was collected. Overall study findings and caveats: Ophthalmopathy was separated from stable hyperthyroidism by a 13 V-J model. Model predictions of ophthalmopathy came a median roughly 6.7 months before onset.

The sequenced material came from blood. The sequence derives from a man aged 18 to 35 with Graves' hyperthyroidism.

CDR3 bases: TGTGCCAGCAGCCTTGTTGGGGGAAGGAACACTGAAGCTTTCTTT. As protein: CASSLVGGRNTEAFF. The chain has TRBV5-8 and TRBJ1-1, with a tentative D call TRBD1 (5 bases). Trimming stripped 4 bases from V and 1 base from J, with 14 bases between. Germline CDR1 and CDR2: SGHTS and YDEGEE. There are 15 residues in the CDR3.